This T cell receptor beta chain is from a study of T cells after yellow fever vaccination. The CDR3 consists of 14 residues. V was trimmed by 5 bases and J by 1 base, leaving 9 bases between them. The V gene's germline CDR1 is SGHKS and CDR2 YYEKEE (reference sequence). This clonotype showed up many times. What it binds is unknown. Study results and caveats: Peaking on day 5 versus 15, the secondary response was faster but weaker. Among primary-vaccination clones, most reappeared after the booster, at about 95% for CD4 and 88% for CD8.

By 5'RACE template switching, TCR cDNA was produced, with a universal primer site and UMIs added in the process. TCRdb used MiXCR to reprocess the 5' RACE reads, holding one entry per CDR3 protein. The profile covers a few hundred thousand distinct CDR3 sequences, with 8.5% to 9% appearing a single time and 18% taken by the ten largest. The source of this sequence is a man between 18 and 29 years old who received the YFV17D yellow fever vaccine. This chain connects TRBV5-5 to TRBJ2-2, with D tentatively TRBD1 (5 bases). Sequenced material: PBMCs, taken on the day of the first yellow fever vaccination. CDR3 in amino acids: CASRRDRNTGELFF. CDR3 sequence (DNA): TGTGCCAGCAGACGCGACAGGAACACCGGGGAGCTGTTTTTT. Combining the CDR3 with reference TRBV5-5 and TRBJ2-2 gives the whole variable domain DAGVTQSPTHLIKTRGQQVTLRCSPISGHKSVSWYQQVLGQGPQFIFQYYEKEERGRGNFPDRFSARQFPNYSSELNVNALLLGDSALYLCASRRDRNTGELFFGEGSRLTVL.